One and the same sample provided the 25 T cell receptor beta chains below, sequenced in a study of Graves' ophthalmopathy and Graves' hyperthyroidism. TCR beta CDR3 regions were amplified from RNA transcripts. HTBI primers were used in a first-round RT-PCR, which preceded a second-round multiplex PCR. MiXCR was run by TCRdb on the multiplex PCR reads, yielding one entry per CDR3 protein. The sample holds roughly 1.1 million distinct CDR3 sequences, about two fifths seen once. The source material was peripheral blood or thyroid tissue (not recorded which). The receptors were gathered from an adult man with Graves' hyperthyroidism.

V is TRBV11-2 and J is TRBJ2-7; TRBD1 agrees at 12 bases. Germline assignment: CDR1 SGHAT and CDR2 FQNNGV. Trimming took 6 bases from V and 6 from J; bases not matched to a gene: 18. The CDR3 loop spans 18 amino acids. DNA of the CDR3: TGTGCCAGCAGACCCGGGACAGGGGGCGTTTCGGTCACGAGCGAGCAGTACTTC. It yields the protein CASRPGTGGVSVTSEQYF.

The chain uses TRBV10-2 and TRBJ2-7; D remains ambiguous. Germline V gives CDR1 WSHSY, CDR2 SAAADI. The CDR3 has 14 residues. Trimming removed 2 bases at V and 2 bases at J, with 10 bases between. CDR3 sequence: CASSEGIITYEQYF. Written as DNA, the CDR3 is TGCGCCAGCAGTGAGGGAATTATTACCTACGAGCAGTACTTC.

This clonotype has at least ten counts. The DNA for the CDR3 is TGCGCCAGCAGCCAAGGACAGGGCACCGGGGAGCTGTTTTTT. Amino acids: CASSQGQGTGELFF. The chain is built from TRBV4-3 and TRBJ2-2, with TRBD1 identical over 7 bases. The CDR3 runs 14 residues. The germline V gene has CDR1 LGHNA and CDR2 YSLEER. With V trimmed by 1 base and J by 4 bases, 0 bases remained unmatched.

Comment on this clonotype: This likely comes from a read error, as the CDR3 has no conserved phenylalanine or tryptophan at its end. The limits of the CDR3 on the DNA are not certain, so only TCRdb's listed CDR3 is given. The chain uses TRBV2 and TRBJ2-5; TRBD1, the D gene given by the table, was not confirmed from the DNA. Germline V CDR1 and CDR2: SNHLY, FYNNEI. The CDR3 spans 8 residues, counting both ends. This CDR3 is CASSGPGT.

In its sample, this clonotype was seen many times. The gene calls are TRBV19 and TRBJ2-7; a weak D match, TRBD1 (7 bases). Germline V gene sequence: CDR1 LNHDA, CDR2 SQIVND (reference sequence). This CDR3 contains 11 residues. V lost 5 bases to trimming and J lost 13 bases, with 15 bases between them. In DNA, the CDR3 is TGTGCCAGTAGTTCGGGGGACAGACTATACTTC. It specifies CASSSGDRLYF.

CDR3 amino acids: CASSYSRSGLNYEQYF. CDR3 DNA sequence: TGTGCCAGCAGTTACTCAAGGTCAGGGCTTAACTACGAGCAGTACTTC. The rearrangement links TRBV6-5 to TRBJ2-7; D perhaps matches TRBD1 (5 bases). Germline loops: CDR1 MNHEY, CDR2 SVGAGI. The CDR3 spans 16 residues. Trimming pared 0 bases from V and 3 bases from J, leaving 15 bases between.

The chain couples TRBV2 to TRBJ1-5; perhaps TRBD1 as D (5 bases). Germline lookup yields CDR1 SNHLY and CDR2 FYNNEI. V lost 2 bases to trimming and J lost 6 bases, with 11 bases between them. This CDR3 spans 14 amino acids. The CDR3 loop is CASSEREGLQPQHF. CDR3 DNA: TGTGCCAGCAGTGAAAGGGAGGGGCTTCAGCCCCAGCATTTT.

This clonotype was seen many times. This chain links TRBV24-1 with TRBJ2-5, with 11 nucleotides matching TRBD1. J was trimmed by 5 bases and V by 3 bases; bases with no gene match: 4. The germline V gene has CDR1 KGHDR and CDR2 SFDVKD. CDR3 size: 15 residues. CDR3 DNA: TGTGCCACCAGTGATACGGACAGGGGGCGGGAGACCCAGTACTTC. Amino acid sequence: CATSDTDRGRETQYF.

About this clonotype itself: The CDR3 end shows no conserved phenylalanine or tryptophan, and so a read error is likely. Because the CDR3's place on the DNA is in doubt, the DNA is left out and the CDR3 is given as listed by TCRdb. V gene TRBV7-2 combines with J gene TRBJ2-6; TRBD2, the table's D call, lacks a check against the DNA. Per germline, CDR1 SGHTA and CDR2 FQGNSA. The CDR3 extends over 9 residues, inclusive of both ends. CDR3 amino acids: CASSLASDT.

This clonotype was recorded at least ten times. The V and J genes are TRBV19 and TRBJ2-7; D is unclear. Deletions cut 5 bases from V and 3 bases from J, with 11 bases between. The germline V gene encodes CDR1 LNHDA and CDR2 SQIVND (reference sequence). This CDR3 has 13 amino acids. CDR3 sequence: CASSVDESYEQYF. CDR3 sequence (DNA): TGTGCCAGTAGTGTGGACGAGAGCTACGAGCAGTACTTC.

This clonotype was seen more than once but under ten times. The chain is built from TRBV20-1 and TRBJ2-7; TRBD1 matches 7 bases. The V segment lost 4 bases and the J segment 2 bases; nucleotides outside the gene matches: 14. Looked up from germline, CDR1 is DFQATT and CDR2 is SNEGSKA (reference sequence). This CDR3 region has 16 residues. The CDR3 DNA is TGCAGTGCTATCATTAGTAACAGGGGACCTACCTACGAGCAGTACTTC. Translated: CSAIISNRGPTYEQYF.

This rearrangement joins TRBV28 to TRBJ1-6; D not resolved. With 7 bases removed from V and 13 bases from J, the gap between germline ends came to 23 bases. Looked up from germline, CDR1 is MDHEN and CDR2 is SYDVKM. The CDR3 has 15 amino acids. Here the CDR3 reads CASMSARQFVLPLHF. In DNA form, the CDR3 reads TGTGCCAGCATGTCGGCTCGACAATTTGTTCTGCCCCTCCACTTT.

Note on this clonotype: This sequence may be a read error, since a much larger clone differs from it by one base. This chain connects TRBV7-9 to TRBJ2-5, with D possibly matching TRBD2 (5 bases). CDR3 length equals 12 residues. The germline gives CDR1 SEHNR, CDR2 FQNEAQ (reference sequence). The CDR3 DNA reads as TGTACCAGCACGGGGTCCCAAGAGACCCAGTACTTC. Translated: CTSTGSQETQYF.

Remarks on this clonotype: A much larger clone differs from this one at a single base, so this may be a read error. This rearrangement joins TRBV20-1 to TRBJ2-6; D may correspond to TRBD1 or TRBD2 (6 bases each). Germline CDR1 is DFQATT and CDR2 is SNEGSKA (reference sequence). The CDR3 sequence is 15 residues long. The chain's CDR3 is CSASTGGSGANVPTF. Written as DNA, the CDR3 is TGCAGTGCCTCGACCGGGGGCTCTGGGGCCAACGTCCCGACTTTC.

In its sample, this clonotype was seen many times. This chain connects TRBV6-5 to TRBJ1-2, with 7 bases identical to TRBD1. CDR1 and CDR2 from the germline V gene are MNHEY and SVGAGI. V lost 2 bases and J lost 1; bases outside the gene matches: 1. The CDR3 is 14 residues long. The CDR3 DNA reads TGTGCCAGCAGTTACGCAGGGGGTAACTATGGCTACACCTTC. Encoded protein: CASSYAGGNYGYTF.

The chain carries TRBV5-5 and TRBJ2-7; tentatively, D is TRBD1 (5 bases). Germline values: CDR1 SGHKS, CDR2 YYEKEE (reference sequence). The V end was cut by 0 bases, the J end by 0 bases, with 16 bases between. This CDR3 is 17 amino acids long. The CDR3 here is CASSLATAPHYSYEQYF. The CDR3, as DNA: TGTGCCAGCAGCTTGGCGACAGCGCCTCATTACTCCTACGAGCAGTACTTC.

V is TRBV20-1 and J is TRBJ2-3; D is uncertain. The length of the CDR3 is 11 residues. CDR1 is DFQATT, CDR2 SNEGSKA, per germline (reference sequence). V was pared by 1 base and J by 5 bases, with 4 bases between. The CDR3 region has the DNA TGCAGTGCTAGAGGGGAAGATACGCAGTATTTT. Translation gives CSARGEDTQYF.

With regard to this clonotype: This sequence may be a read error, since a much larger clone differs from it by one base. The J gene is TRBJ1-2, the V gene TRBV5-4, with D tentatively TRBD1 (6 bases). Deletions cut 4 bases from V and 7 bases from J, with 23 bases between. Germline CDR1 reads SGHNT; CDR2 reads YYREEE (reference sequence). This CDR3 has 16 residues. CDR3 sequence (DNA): TGTGCCAGCAGCAACCGGCGGGGGACGGAAGGGGGTGGCTACACCTTC. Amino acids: CASSNRRGTEGGGYTF. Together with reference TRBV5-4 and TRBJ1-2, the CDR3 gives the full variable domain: ETGVTQSPTHLIKTRGQQVTLRCSSQSGHNTVSWYQQALGQGPQFIFQYYREEENGRGNFPPRFSGLQFPNYSSELNVNALELDDSALYLCASSNRRGTEGGGYTFGSGTRLTVV.

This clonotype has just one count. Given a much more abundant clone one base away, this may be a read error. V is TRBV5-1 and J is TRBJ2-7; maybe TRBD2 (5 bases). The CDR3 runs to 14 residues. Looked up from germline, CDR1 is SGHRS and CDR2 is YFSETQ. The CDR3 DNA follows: TGCGCCAGCAGCTGGAGCGGACGCTCCTTCGAGCAGTACTTC. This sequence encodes CASSWSGRSFEQYF.

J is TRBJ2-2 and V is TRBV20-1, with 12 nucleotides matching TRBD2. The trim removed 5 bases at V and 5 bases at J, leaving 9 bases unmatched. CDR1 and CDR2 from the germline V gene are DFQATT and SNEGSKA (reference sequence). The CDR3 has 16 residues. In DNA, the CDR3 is TGCAGTGCTTCCCTAGCGGGAGGGCCTAGAACCGGGGAGCTGTTTTTT. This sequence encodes CSASLAGGPRTGELFF.

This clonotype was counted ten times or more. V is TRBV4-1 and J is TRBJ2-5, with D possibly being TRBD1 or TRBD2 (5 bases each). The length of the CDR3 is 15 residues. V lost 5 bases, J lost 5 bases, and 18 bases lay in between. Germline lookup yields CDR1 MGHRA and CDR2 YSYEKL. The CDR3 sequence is CASSNRYGDGETQYF. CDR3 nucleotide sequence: TGCGCCAGCAGCAACAGATATGGGGACGGGGAGACCCAGTACTTC.

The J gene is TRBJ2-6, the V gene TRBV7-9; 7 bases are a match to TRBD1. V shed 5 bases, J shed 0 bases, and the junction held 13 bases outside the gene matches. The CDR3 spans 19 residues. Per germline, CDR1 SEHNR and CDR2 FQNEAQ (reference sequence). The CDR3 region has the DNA TGTGCCAGCAGCACATTAGGGACAGCCTCGAACTCTGGGGCCAACGTCCTGACTTTC. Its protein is CASSTLGTASNSGANVLTF.

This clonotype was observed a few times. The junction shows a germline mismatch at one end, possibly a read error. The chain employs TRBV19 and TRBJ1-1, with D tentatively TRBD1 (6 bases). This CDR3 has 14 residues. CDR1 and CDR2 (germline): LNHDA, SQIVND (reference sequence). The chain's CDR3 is CASSISGAYTEAFF. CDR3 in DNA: TGTGCCAGTAGTATATCGGGGGCATACACTGAAGCTTTTTTT.

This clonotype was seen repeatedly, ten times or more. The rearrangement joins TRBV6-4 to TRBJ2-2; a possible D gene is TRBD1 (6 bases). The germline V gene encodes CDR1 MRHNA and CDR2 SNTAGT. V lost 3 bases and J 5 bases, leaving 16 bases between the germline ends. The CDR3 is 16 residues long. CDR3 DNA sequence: TGTGCCAGCAGTGAATCTTTGGGGGCGCTGACCGGGGAGCTGTTTTTT. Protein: CASSESLGALTGELFF.

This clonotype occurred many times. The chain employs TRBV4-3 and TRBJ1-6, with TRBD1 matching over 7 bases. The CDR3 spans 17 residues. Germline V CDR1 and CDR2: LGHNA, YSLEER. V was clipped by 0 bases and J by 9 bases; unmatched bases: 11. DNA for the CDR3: TGCGCCAGCAGCCAAGATACGGGGACAGACTCGCGTTCACCCCTCCACTTT. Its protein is CASSQDTGTDSRSPLHF.